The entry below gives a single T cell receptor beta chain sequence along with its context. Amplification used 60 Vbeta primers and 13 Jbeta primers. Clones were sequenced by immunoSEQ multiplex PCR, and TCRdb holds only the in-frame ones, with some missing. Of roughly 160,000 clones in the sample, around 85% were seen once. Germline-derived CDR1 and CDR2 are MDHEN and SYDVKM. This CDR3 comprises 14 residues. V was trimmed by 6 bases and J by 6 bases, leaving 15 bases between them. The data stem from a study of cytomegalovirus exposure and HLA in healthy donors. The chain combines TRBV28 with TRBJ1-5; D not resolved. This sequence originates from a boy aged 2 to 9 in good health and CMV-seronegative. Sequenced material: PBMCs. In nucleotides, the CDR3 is TGTGCCAGCAGCCGGGGAGGATTGGGTCAGCCCCAGCATTTT. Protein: CASSRGGLGQPQHF. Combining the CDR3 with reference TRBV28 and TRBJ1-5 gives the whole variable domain DVKVTQSSRYLVKRTGEKVFLECVQDMDHENMFWYRQDPGLGLRLIYFSYDVKMKEKGDIPEGYSVSREKKERFSLILESASTNQTSMYLCASSRGGLGQPQHFGDGTRLSIL.